Listed below are T cell receptor beta chains from one sample, sequenced in a study of technical replicates of blood from several donors. Sequenced by immunoSEQ multiplex PCR; TCRdb stores in-frame clones only, minus some. The sample carries tens of thousands of clones, over 85% recorded once. Sample: PBMCs. Source of these receptors: a human donor in good health. Some clones in this sample may be carry-over from other donors' samples. Both conserved end residues are part of each CDR3. The order of the fields is J gene, V gene, CDR3 protein.

TRBJ2-7	TRBV7-2	CASSFYRGLVPTYEQYF
TRBJ1-6	TRBV7-9	CASSPGSVNSPLHF
TRBJ2-6	TRBV7-9	CASSLTSQGSGANVLTF
TRBJ2-7	TRBV6-5	CASSPPGHRSYEQYF
TRBJ2-5	TRBV6-5	CASSWGLQETQYF
TRBJ1-1	TRBV4-2	CASRPESSTEAFF
TRBJ1-4	TRBV4-3	CASSHSDDRLFF
TRBJ2-7	TRBV10-3	CAISYGTGTYEQYF
TRBJ1-1	TRBV7-3	CASSLNRGGASEAFF
TRBJ1-4	TRBV13	CASSLSVEANEKLFF
TRBJ2-1	TRBV9	CASSTSGSSYNEQFF
TRBJ2-4	TRBV19	CASSHRETSAKQYF
TRBJ1-6	TRBV4-2	CASSRSRSEGPLHF
TRBJ2-7	TRBV7-2	CASSLELAGGSYEQYF
TRBJ2-2	TRBV4-3	CASSPSGGDAGELFF
TRBJ2-2	TRBV2	CASSPKTGSNTGELFF
TRBJ2-5	TRBV7-9	CASSGVAENPQETQYF
TRBJ1-6	TRBV7-2	CATHGPTAINSPLHF
TRBJ2-1	TRBV4-2	CASALENEQFF
TRBJ1-4	TRBV5-6	CASSLGQTTNEKLFF
TRBJ2-3	TRBV9	CASSKGGLAGDPNTQYF
TRBJ1-5	TRBV7-2	CASSWGGAQPQHF
TRBJ2-7	TRBV13	CASSIQGTSGMGEQYF
TRBJ1-5	TRBV5-1	CASSPGGTGDSQPQHF
TRBJ2-1	TRBV7-9	CASSLAEGDLGSWEQFF
TRBJ2-2	TRBV5-1	CASSLQGGTGELFF
TRBJ2-1	TRBV4-3	CASSQGVAGGYEQFF
TRBJ1-2	TRBV2	CASKPNGGGNYGYTF
TRBJ1-2	TRBV2	CASSDLFGGNTF
TRBJ2-3	TRBV5-1	CASSLSRQSSTDTQYF
TRBJ1-1	TRBV27	CASSNRAQTEAFF
TRBJ1-2	TRBV4-3	CASSQDQGFGYTF
TRBJ2-2	TRBV19	CASSISGGELFF
TRBJ2-3	TRBV6-1	CASSVLAGSTDTQYF
TRBJ2-3	TRBV7-7	CASSPLPRTSTDTQYF
TRBJ2-1	TRBV28	CASSFELAGGPGRNEQFF
TRBJ1-1	TRBV6-5	CASSTDRAGKAFF
TRBJ2-7	TRBV2	CASSAWTGTYEQYF
TRBJ2-6	TRBV27	CASREHGASGANVLTF
TRBJ1-5	TRBV6-5	CASSYQGGQPQHF
TRBJ2-7	TRBV4-3	CASSQDWDSTAYEQYF
TRBJ2-5	TRBV7-2	CASSSTPGGSLRTQYF
TRBJ1-1	TRBV10-3	CAISESGDGQKAFF
TRBJ2-1	TRBV19	CASSRGTEVYNEQFF
TRBJ1-1	TRBV18	CASSLYTGANTEAFF
TRBJ1-3	TRBV14	CASRSGNTIYF
TRBJ2-2	TRBV10-3	CAIRKSRQGNPGELFF
TRBJ1-1	TRBV6-5	CASSYFGQGMKAFF
TRBJ2-7	TRBV20-1	CSAIRNYEQYF
TRBJ2-6	TRBV7-8	CASSSWDRAWANVLTF
TRBJ2-7	TRBV7-2	CASTPLGRPGPYEQYF